The T cell receptor (beta chain) under discussion was sequenced for a study of resident and recirculating memory T cells in vitiligo. Regarding the study as a whole: No unique dominant TCR clone was found in vitiligo lesions.

A remark on this clone: Its antigen is as yet unknown.

Repertoires were generated with immunoSEQ multiplex PCR, while TCRdb's copy carries only in-frame clones and drops some. The sample has 55,000 to 75,000 clones; 80% to 95% are singletons. V was cut by 1 base and J by 7 bases, with 16 bases left in between. From germline, CDR1 is GTSNPN and CDR2 SVGIG (reference sequence). The CDR3 covers 14 residues. Stability required unchanged lesions during the previous 6 months. No vitiligo treatment was given during the prior three months. Sequenced material: blood. The rearrangement joins TRBV30 to TRBJ1-1; D is perhaps TRBD1 (5 bases). The TCR comes from a male donor with vitiligo. Written as DNA, the CDR3 is TGTGCCTGGAGTGCTACCTGGGGGGTGGTTGAAGCTTTCTTT. It translates to CAWSATWGVVEAFF.